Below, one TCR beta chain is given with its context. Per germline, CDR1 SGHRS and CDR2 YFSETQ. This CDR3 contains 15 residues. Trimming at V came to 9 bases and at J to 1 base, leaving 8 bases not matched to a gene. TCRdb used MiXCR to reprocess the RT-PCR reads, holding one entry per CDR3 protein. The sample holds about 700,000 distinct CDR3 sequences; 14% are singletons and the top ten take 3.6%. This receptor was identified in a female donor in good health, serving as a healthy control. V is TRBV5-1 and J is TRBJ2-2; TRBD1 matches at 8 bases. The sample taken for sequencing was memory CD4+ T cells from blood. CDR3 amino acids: CANSPGTGNTGELFF. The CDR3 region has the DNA TGCGCCAACTCCCCCGGGACAGGGAACACCGGGGAGCTGTTTTTT.